One sample yielded the 5 T cell receptor beta chains listed below, sequenced in a study of control samples from healthy donors and cancer patients. Some clones are missing from TCRdb's copy, which holds only in-frame ones; the method was immunoSEQ multiplex PCR. The sample lists 120,000 to 150,000 clones, 90% to 95% seen once, with around 12% in the top ten. The sample comprised blood. The receptors come from a man in his forties in good health.

The chain links TRBV5-6 to TRBJ1-1, with D uncertain. CDR1 is SGHDT, CDR2 YYEEEE, per germline. The CDR3 contains 12 residues. Deletions cut 5 bases from V and 8 bases from J, with 13 bases between. The CDR3 spells CASSTDGREAFF. The DNA for the CDR3 is TGTGCCAGCAGTACCGACGGAAGAGAAGCTTTCTTT.

The table lists this clone with a count of one. This rearrangement joins TRBV5-4 to TRBJ2-5; D remains unclear. Trimming pared 0 bases from V and 5 bases from J, leaving 17 bases between. CDR1 and CDR2 from the germline V gene are SGHNT and YYREEE (reference sequence). The CDR3 totals 16 residues. In nucleotides, the CDR3 is TGTGCCAGCAGCTTGGGTGTGGGGAACCGCCGGGAGACCCAGTACTTC. This translates into CASSLGVGNRRETQYF.

The V call is TRBV6-4, the J call TRBJ2-3, with 9 bases lining up with TRBD1. J was trimmed by 0 bases and V by 5 bases; bases with no gene match: 6. Germline CDR1 is MRHNA and CDR2 is SNTAGT. This CDR3 comprises 16 residues. CDR3: CASSSRDRASTDTQYF. The CDR3 DNA reads TGTGCCAGCAGTTCCCGGGACAGGGCTAGCACAGATACGCAGTATTTT.

The V and J genes are TRBV10-1 and TRBJ2-1; D could derive from TRBD1 or TRBD2 (5 bases each). Trimming left V 0 bases short and J 8 bases short, with 11 bases between. CDR1 and CDR2 from the germline V gene are WNHNN and SYGVQD (reference sequence). CDR3 length: 14 amino acids. The CDR3: CASSESGTADEQFF. DNA of the CDR3: TGCGCCAGCAGTGAGTCAGGGACCGCCGATGAGCAGTTCTTC.

The chain has TRBV13 and TRBJ1-1; 8 bases match TRBD1. The CDR3 is made up of 15 amino acids. Unmatched junction bases numbered 7, after V lost 2 bases and J lost 5 bases. CDR1 and CDR2 from the germline V gene are PRHDT and FYEKMQ (reference sequence). DNA for the CDR3: TGTGCCAGCAGCTTACAGGGGGCTGCAGGGACTGAAGCTTTCTTT. This translates into CASSLQGAAGTEAFF.